This T cell receptor (beta chain) was recovered during a study of CD8+CD57+ T cells in acquired aplastic anemia. Study details: Mean yield of DNA from sorted CD4+ and CD8+ cells was approximately 3 ug.

Study observations and caveats: Significance was not reached for CD8+ Simpson's diversity between patients and controls. Overlapping CD8+ CDR3 repertoires of patients and controls contained about 27 shared sequences.

Profiling that covered TCR beta VDJ and CDR3 relied on genomic DNA as its template. TCRdb used MiXCR to reprocess the reads, holding one entry per CDR3 protein. The table shows about 160,000 distinct CDR3 sequences, with 45% to 55% occurring only once. Patients selected for sequencing had displayed CD8+CD57+ cell expansion by flow cytometry. Blood samples were obtained from patients who had received no prior therapy. This clonotype was counted ten times or more. The antigen is unknown. The CDR3 contains 13 residues. The V end lost 0 bases, the J end lost 7 bases, and 9 bases lay between the germline ends. Germline V gene data show CDR1 as MNHNS and CDR2 as SASEGT.

The sequenced sample consisted of sorted CD4+, CD8+, or CD8+CD57+ T cells (not recorded which) from PBMCs. The rearrangement joins TRBV6-1 to TRBJ1-2, with D unresolved. This TCR derives from a human donor with aplastic anemia. The CDR3 region has the DNA TGTGCCAGCAGTGAAGCAGGACTAGGTGGCTACACCTTC. Protein sequence: CASSEAGLGGYTF.